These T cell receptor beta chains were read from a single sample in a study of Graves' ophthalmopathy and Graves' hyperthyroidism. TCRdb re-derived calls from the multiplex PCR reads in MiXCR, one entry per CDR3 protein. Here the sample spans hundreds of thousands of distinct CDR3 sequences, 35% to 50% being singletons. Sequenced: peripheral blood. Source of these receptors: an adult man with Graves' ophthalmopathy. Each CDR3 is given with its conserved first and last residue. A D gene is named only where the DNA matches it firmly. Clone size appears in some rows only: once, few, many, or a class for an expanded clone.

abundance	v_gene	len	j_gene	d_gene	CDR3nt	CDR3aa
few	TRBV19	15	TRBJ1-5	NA	TGTGCCAGTACCCCAATATGGCAGCCCGCACAGCCCCAGCATTTT	CASTPIWQPAQPQHF
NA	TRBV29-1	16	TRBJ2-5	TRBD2	TGCAGCCTAACAAGTAGCGGGGGGACTACGGTTGAGACCCAGTACTTC	CSLTSSGGTTVETQYF
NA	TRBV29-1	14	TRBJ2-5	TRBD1	TGCAGCCACCGACAGGGGGGGTTAAGAGAGACCCAGTACTTC	CSHRQGGLRETQYF
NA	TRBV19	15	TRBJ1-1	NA	TGTGCCAGTAGTATAGCAGGGCACTTGAACACTGAAGCTTTCTTT	CASSIAGHLNTEAFF
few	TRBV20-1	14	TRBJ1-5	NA	TGCAGTGCTAGAGGGGAACACAGGGATCAGCCCCAGCATTTT	CSARGEHRDQPQHF
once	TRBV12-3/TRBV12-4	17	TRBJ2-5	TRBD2	TGTGCCAGCAGTCCCCGGGGGGTAGCGGACATCCAAGAGACCCAGTACTTC	CASSPRGVADIQETQYF
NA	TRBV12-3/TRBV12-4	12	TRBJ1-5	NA	TGTGCCAGCAGTTTAGAATGGGGGACCCAGCATTTT	CASSLEWGTQHF
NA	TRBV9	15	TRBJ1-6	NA	TGTGCCAGCACCCCGGGGGGCCCTGCGGATTCACCCCTCCACTTT	CASTPGGPADSPLHF
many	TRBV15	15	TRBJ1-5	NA	TGTGCCACCAGCAGAGCAGGAGGAGCGAATCAGCCCCAGCATTTT	CATSRAGGANQPQHF
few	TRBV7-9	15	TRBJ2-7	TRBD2	TGTGCCAGCAGCCGTGGGGGGGTGCCCTCCTACGAGCAGTACTTC	CASSRGGVPSYEQYF
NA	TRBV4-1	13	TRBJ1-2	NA	TGCGCCAGCAGCCACGGGGGCGTTTTAGGCTACACCTTC	CASSHGGVLGYTF
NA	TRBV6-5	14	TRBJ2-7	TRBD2	TGTGCCAGCAGTTACAAGCGGGAGGATAACGAGCAGTACTTC	CASSYKREDNEQYF
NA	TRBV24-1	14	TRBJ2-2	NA	TGTGCCACCGGTAGACAGGACTCATACGGGGAGCTGTTTTTT	CATGRQDSYGELFF